A few counts support the clone carrying this T cell receptor (beta chain). Its antigen is as yet unknown. TCRdb reprocessed the 5' RACE reads with MiXCR, giving one entry per CDR3 protein. This table has more than 1.5 million distinct CDR3 sequences, about 31% appearing once. V was shortened by 2 bases and J by 7 bases, with 11 bases between the two germline ends. Germline V gives CDR1 MNHEY, CDR2 SMNVEV (reference sequence). The CDR3 contains 13 residues. The data belong to a study of identical twins. Study-level points and caveats: Out-of-frame alpha sequences common to twins exhibited an excess of low generation probability.

Sequenced: cord blood. The origin of this receptor is a newborn girl in good health. The rearrangement joins TRBV27 to TRBJ2-5; perhaps TRBD2 as D (6 bases). The CDR3, as DNA: TGTGCCAGCAGTTTAAGCGGGCCAGGGACCCAGTACTTC. Translated, it gives CASSLSGPGTQYF.